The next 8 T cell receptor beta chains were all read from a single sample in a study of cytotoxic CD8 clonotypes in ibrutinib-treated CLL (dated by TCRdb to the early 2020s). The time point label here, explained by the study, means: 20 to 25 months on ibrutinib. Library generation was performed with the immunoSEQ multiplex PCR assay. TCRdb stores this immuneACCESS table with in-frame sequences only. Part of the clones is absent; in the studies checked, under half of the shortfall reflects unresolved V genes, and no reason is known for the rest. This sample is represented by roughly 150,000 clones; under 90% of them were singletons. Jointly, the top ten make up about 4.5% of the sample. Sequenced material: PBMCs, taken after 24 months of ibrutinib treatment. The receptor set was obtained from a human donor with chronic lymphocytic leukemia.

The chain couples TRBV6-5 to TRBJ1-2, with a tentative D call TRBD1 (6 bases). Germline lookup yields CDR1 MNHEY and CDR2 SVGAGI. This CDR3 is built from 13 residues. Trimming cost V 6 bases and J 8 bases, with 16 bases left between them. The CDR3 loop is CASSPRQAKGYTF. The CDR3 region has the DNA TGTGCCAGCAGCCCGAGACAGGCGAAAGGCTACACCTTC.

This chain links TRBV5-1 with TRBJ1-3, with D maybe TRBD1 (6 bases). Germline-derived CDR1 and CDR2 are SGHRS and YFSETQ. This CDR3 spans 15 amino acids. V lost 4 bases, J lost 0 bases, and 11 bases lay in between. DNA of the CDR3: TGCGCCAGCAGCCCGGAAGGGGGCTCTGGAAACACCATATATTTT. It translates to CASSPEGGSGNTIYF.

The CDR3, as DNA: TGTGCCAGCTCACCCTTAGGTATCAGATCGGGGAGCAATCAGCCCCAGCATTTT. Its translation: CASSPLGIRSGSNQPQHF. V gene TRBV18 combines with J gene TRBJ1-5; no clear D gene. The CDR3 consists of 18 residues. V was cut by 3 bases and J by 1 base, with 19 bases left in between. Germline V gene lookup returns CDR1 KGHSH and CDR2 LQKENI.

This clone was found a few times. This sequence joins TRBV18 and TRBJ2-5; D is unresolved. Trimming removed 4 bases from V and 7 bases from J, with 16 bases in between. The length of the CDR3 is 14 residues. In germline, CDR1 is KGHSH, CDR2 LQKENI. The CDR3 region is CASSRVAGPRTQYF. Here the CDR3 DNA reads TGTGCCAGCTCACGCGTCGCTGGACCAAGGACCCAGTACTTC.

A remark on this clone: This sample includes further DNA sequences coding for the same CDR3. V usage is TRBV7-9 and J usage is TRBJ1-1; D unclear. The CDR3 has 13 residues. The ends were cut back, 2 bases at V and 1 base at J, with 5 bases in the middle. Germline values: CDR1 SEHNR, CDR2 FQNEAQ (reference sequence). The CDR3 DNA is TGTGCCAGCAGCTTAAGTAGGAACACTGAAGCTTTCTTT. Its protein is CASSLSRNTEAFF.

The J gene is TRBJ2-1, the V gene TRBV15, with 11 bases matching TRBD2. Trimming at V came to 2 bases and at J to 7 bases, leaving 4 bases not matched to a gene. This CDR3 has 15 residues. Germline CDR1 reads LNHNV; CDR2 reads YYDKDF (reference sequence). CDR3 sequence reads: CATSRPSGGPNEQFF. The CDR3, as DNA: TGTGCCACCAGCAGACCTAGCGGGGGGCCGAATGAGCAGTTCTTC.

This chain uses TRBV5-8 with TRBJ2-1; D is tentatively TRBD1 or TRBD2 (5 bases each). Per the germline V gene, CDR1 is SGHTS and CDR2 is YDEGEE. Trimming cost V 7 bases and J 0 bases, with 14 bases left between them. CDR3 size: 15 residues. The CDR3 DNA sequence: TGTGCCAGCGGGGACGGTTTCAGCTCCTACAATGAGCAGTTCTTC. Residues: CASGDGFSSYNEQFF.

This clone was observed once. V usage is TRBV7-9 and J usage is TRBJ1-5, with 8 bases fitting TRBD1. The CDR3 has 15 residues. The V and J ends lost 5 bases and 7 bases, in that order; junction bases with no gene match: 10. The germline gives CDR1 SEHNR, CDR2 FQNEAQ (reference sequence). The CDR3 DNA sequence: TGTGCCAGCAGCCCAGGACAGGGTCAGGCCCAGCCCCAGCATTTT. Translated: CASSPGQGQAQPQHF.